This T cell receptor beta chain comes out of a study of T cells in Graves' hyperthyroidism and ophthalmopathy. Study-level information: Peripheral blood was drawn at first diagnosis, prior to all treatment. General study findings and limits: Most thyroid clonotypes with frequency above 0.001 were detected in blood.

About this clonotype: Its antigen remains unknown.

V lost 5 bases and J lost 5, with 9 bases in between. The germline CDR1 and CDR2 sequences are LGHNA and YSLEER. The CDR3 is 13 residues long. It was RNA transcripts that yielded the amplified TCR beta CDR3 regions. The HTBI set primed first-round TCR CDR3 RT-PCR. TCRdb ran MiXCR on the multiplex PCR reads and lists one entry per CDR3 protein. The sample shows some 350,000 distinct CDR3 sequences, roughly 15% of them seen only once. J is TRBJ2-2 and V is TRBV4-3; D perhaps matches TRBD2 (5 bases). Specimen: blood. This TCR was recovered from a woman aged 55-69 years with Graves' ophthalmopathy. CDR3 in DNA: TGCGCCAGCAGCTGGGGAGATACCGGGGAGCTGTTTTTT. Amino acid sequence: CASSWGDTGELFF.